The 20 T cell receptor beta chains below all came from one sample that was sequenced in a study of shared clonotypes between healthy human individuals. Profiled with immunoSEQ multiplex PCR; TCRdb holds only in-frame clones, not every one. In the table there are roughly 2 million clones, about 95% of which are singletons. CD45RO-negative CD8 cells positively selected for CCR7 made up the naive population, which excluded terminally differentiated effector memory CD45RA+ cells. The material sequenced was naive CD8+ T cells sorted from blood. These TCRs come from a man between 18 and 29 years old in good health.

This chain connects TRBV2 to TRBJ2-1; a possible D gene is TRBD2 (5 bases). CDR1 and CDR2 from the germline V gene are SNHLY and FYNNEI. Deletions cut 4 bases from V and 7 bases from J, with 14 bases between. The CDR3 consists of 14 residues. In DNA form, the CDR3 reads TGTGCCAGCAGTGGGAGCGGCCCCCGGAATGAGCAGTTCTTC. Protein: CASSGSGPRNEQFF.

Comment on this clone: Because the CDR3's place on the DNA is in doubt, the DNA is left out and the CDR3 is given as listed by TCRdb. The V call is TRBV27, the J call TRBJ1-2. Both ends counted, the CDR3 spans 14 residues. Germline V CDR1 and CDR2: MNHEY, SMNVEV (reference sequence). CDR3 in amino acids: CASSFGAGAGGYTF.

This chain joins TRBV2 and TRBJ2-7, with 10 bases fitting TRBD2. Trimming removed 6 bases from V and 1 base from J; junction bases left unmatched: 6. Germline CDR1 is SNHLY and CDR2 is FYNNEI. The CDR3 covers 15 residues. CDR3 sequence reads: CASRPGTSESYEQYF. The CDR3 DNA sequence: TGTGCCAGCAGACCAGGGACTAGCGAGTCCTACGAGCAGTACTTC.

J is TRBJ2-7 and V is TRBV5-1; TRBD2 might be the D (6 bases). The CDR3 is 14 amino acids. The germline gives CDR1 SGHRS, CDR2 YFSETQ. Deletions cut 4 bases from V and 1 base from J, with 12 bases between. CDR3 in amino acids: CASSPGLQSYEQYF. The CDR3 coding sequence is TGCGCCAGCAGCCCGGGACTCCAATCCTACGAGCAGTACTTC.

About this clone: Different DNA sequences within this sample yield the same CDR3. The chain joins TRBV28 to TRBJ1-1, with D unresolved. Germline assignment: CDR1 MDHEN and CDR2 SYDVKM. This CDR3 is 13 amino acids long. Deletions cut 3 bases from V and 1 base from J, with 6 bases between. The CDR3, as DNA: TGTGCCAGCAGTTTGGACGGGAACACTGAAGCTTTCTTT. Amino acid sequence: CASSLDGNTEAFF. Drawing the rest from reference TRBV28 and TRBJ1-1, the complete variable domain is DVKVTQSSRYLVKRTGEKVFLECVQDMDHENMFWYRQDPGLGLRLIYFSYDVKMKEKGDIPEGYSVSREKKERFSLILESASTNQTSMYLCASSLDGNTEAFFGQGTRLTVV.

This sequence joins TRBV9 and TRBJ1-2; D gene ambiguous. This CDR3 has 13 residues. V lost 1 base to trimming and J lost 1 base, with 5 bases between them. Germline CDR1 reads SGDLS; CDR2 reads YYNGEE. CDR3 coding DNA: TGTGCCAGCAGCGTATGGCATAACTATGGCTACACCTTC. Translating gives CASSVWHNYGYTF.

This clone was counted a single time. V usage is TRBV30 and J usage is TRBJ2-7; no firm D call. Germline loops: CDR1 GTSNPN, CDR2 SVGIG (reference sequence). The CDR3 runs 12 residues. Trimming removed 1 base from V and 4 bases from J, with 8 bases in between. In nucleotides, the CDR3 is TGTGCCTGGAGTGGAGTTGAGTACGAGCAGTACTTC. It specifies CAWSGVEYEQYF. The complete variable domain, with remaining parts taken from reference TRBV30 and TRBJ2-7, reads SQTIHQWPATLVQPVGSPLSLECTVEGTSNPNLYWYRQAAGRGLQLLFYSVGIGQISSEVPQNLSASRPQDRQFILSSKKLLLSDSGFYLCAWSGVEYEQYFGPGTRLTVT.

On this clone itself: This CDR3 is also generated by other DNA sequences in the sample. Here the CDR3 reads CASSPSGTGNYGYTF. The CDR3, as DNA: TGTGCCAGCAGCCCCAGTGGGACAGGGAACTATGGCTACACCTTC. J is TRBJ1-2 and V is TRBV7-9; TRBD1 agrees at 9 bases. The CDR3 consists of 15 residues. Germline V gene data show CDR1 as SEHNR and CDR2 as FQNEAQ (reference sequence). V was clipped by 5 bases and J by 2 bases; unmatched bases: 6.

This chain links TRBV4-3 with TRBJ2-1; D is ambiguous. V dropped 2 bases and J dropped 4 bases, with 6 bases sitting between them. The CDR3 has 13 residues. The germline CDR1 and CDR2 sequences are LGHNA and YSLEER. The CDR3 reads CASSQRSYNEQFF. DNA for the CDR3: TGCGCCAGCAGCCAACGTTCTTACAATGAGCAGTTCTTC.

V and J are TRBV15 and TRBJ1-1; unclear D gene. The germline V and J ends were trimmed by 5 bases and 1 base, with 8 bases remaining between them. The length of the CDR3 is 13 residues. Per germline, CDR1 LNHNV and CDR2 YYDKDF (reference sequence). CDR3 in DNA: TGTGCCACCAGCCGGCAGGCGAACACTGAAGCTTTCTTT. As protein: CATSRQANTEAFF.

A word on this clone: The sample has other DNA sequences that encode this CDR3 too. The gene calls are TRBV30 and TRBJ2-7; no firm D call. This CDR3 is built from 12 residues. CDR1 is GTSNPN, CDR2 SVGIG, per germline (reference sequence). Deletions cut 1 base from V and 0 bases from J, with 4 bases between. The chain's CDR3 is CAWSDSSYEQYF. The CDR3 nucleotides are TGTGCCTGGAGTGATAGCTCCTACGAGCAGTACTTC.

The rearrangement links TRBV10-2 to TRBJ1-1; no clear D gene. The CDR3 runs 18 residues. V was shortened by 3 bases and J by 6 bases, with 26 bases between the two germline ends. CDR1 and CDR2 (germline): WSHSY, SAAADI. As DNA, the CDR3 is TGCGCCAGCAGTGATCCCCGTGGATGGAGCCCGGAGTCTCCTGAAGCTTTCTTT. Translating it yields CASSDPRGWSPESPEAFF.

Details on this clone: Other DNA sequences in this sample translate to the same CDR3. The gene calls are TRBV27 and TRBJ2-7; 7 bases are a match to TRBD1. Trimming took 4 bases from V and 3 from J; bases not matched to a gene: 3. CDR3 size: 13 residues. Germline CDR1 reads MNHEY; CDR2 reads SMNVEV (reference sequence). CDR3 in amino acids: CASSSGTVYEQYF. CDR3 nucleotides: TGTGCCAGCAGTTCTGGGACAGTCTACGAGCAGTACTTC.

This chain links TRBV9 with TRBJ1-6; D is undetermined. Germline V gene data show CDR1 as SGDLS and CDR2 as YYNGEE. The CDR3 consists of 13 residues. With 0 bases removed from V and 11 bases from J, the gap between germline ends came to 9 bases. The DNA for the CDR3 is TGTGCCAGCAGCGTAGGAGGCGATACACCCCTCCACTTT. Translation: CASSVGGDTPLHF.

The V call is TRBV6-6, the J call TRBJ2-7; TRBD2 might be the D (6 bases). Per the germline V gene, CDR1 is MNHNY and CDR2 is SVGAGI (reference sequence). Trimming shortened V by 3 bases and J by 3 bases, and 12 bases separated the two germline ends. CDR3 size: 14 residues. CDR3 sequence (DNA): TGTGCCAGCAGTTATACGACTAGGCACTACGAGCAGTACTTC. Amino acids: CASSYTTRHYEQYF.

The V and J genes are TRBV6-1 and TRBJ1-6; 8 bases are shared with TRBD1. The CDR3 runs to 17 residues. Germline CDR1 MNHNS, CDR2 SASEGT. The V segment lost 2 bases and the J segment 7 bases; nucleotides outside the gene matches: 10. The CDR3 nucleotides are TGTGCCAGCAGTGAATATATCGCAGGGGGCGTCAATTCACCCCTCCACTTT. Protein: CASSEYIAGGVNSPLHF.

The sample holds one count of this clone. Other DNA sequences from this sample encode an identical CDR3 as well. The chain employs TRBV6-5 and TRBJ1-1; D is perhaps TRBD1 (5 bases). V gave up 6 bases and J gave up 1 base, with 9 bases separating them. CDR1 and CDR2 from the germline V gene are MNHEY and SVGAGI. This CDR3 is 13 amino acids long. CDR3 residues: CASSPGENTEAFF. CDR3 DNA sequence: TGTGCCAGCAGCCCGGGGGAGAACACTGAAGCTTTCTTT.

The chain couples TRBV7-9 to TRBJ2-7; a weak D match, TRBD1 (5 bases). V gave up 5 bases and J gave up 3 bases, with 17 bases separating them. The CDR3 length is 15 residues. From germline, CDR1 is SEHNR and CDR2 FQNEAQ (reference sequence). Written as DNA, the CDR3 is TGTGCCAGCAGCCCCCCGGAAGACAGATTCTACGAGCAGTACTTC. This sequence encodes CASSPPEDRFYEQYF.

This chain links TRBV6-5 with TRBJ1-2; D is undetermined. Germline CDR1 reads MNHEY; CDR2 reads SVGAGI. The germline V and J ends were trimmed by 8 bases and 4 bases, with 17 bases remaining between them. This CDR3 region has 14 residues. CDR3 in DNA: TGTGCCAGCCGACCCCAGGAAGTCAGCTATGGCTACACCTTC. Encoded protein: CASRPQEVSYGYTF.

This rearrangement joins TRBV7-9 to TRBJ2-1; D is undetermined. Germline V gene data show CDR1 as SEHNR and CDR2 as FQNEAQ (reference sequence). V shed 7 bases and J shed 6 bases, with 13 bases lying between them. This CDR3 spans 13 amino acids. The DNA for the CDR3 is TGTGCCAGCACCCGGACGGAGAGCAATGAGCAGTTCTTC. Amino acids: CASTRTESNEQFF.